This T cell receptor (beta chain) is drawn from a study of OX40 agonist ivuxolimab in advanced cancers. CDR3 length equals 15 residues. Between the trimmed V and J ends, which lost 7 bases and 7 bases, there was a span of 22 bases. The V gene's germline CDR1 is MDHEN and CDR2 SYDVKM. This clone has only one observation. Sequencing used immunoSEQ multiplex PCR; TCRdb keeps in-frame clones, though not all of them. Seen here are roughly 40,000 clones, 75% to 90% observed once, and the top ten hold roughly 4.5%. The sequence was obtained from an adult with an advanced solid tumor such as melanoma, head and neck, liver or kidney cancer. The J gene is TRBJ1-2, the V gene TRBV28; perhaps TRBD1 as D (6 bases). Sequences were derived from CD4+ or CD8+ T cells sorted from blood, sampled in a trial of the OX40 agonist ivuxolimab. The CDR3 protein is CASISGGRVIGGYTF. CDR3 DNA: TGTGCCAGCATCTCCGGGGGGCGGGTTATAGGTGGCTACACCTTC.